The following is a T cell receptor (beta chain) sequence with its context. V lost 4 bases, J lost 4 bases, and 4 bases stayed unmatched. The V gene's germline CDR1 is MNHEY and CDR2 SMNVEV (reference sequence). The CDR3 totals 15 residues. This entry comes from a study of blood T cell repertoires in COVID-19. Study details: Acute and convalescent COVID-19 samples came from the United States, Italy and Spain. From T cells, B-cell-depleted T cells, or PBMCs came the material, which was cDNA or gDNA.

Authors' processing steps: Amplification from reference gene primers served as the basis for estimated nucleated cell counts. TCRdb keeps only in-frame clones here, not all; method: immunoSEQ multiplex PCR. The V and J calls and the clone size are those of that table, but D and trimming were determined from the DNA. Here the sample spans more than 45,000 clones, 80% to 90% being singletons. This receptor was identified in a woman aged 80 or over with acute or convalescent COVID-19. The source material was peripheral blood. The J gene is TRBJ1-6, the V gene TRBV27; 7 bases are a match to TRBD1. The CDR3 protein is CASSWGQNYNSPLHF. In DNA, the CDR3 is TGTGCCAGCAGTTGGGGACAGAATTATAATTCACCCCTCCACTTT.